This is a list of T cell receptor beta chains from one sample in a study of blood T cells in healthy people across ages. TCRdb redid the calling of the 5' RACE reads with MiXCR, one entry per CDR3 protein. In the table there are 1.5 million to 2 million distinct CDR3 sequences, about 50% of which are singletons. The sequenced material came from blood. The receptors come from a woman aged 40 to 50 in good health. The CDR3 runs from the conserved cysteine through the conserved F or W. Each record gives: CDR3 length, J gene, V gene, clone size, D gene, CDR3 protein, CDR3 DNA. The D gene is left open where the match is weak. Part of the rows lack a size; the others show once, few, many or a class for expanded clones.

cdr3_length: 15; j_call: TRBJ2-7; v_call: TRBV5-1; clone_size: NA; d_call: TRBD2; cdr3_aa: CASSFSGGGYNEQYF; cdr3_nt: TGCGCCAGCAGCTTTAGCGGGGGTGGCTACAATGAGCAGTACTTC
cdr3_length: 16; j_call: TRBJ2-1; v_call: TRBV7-2; clone_size: few; d_call: TRBD2; cdr3_aa: CASSLDSGGSYNEQFF; cdr3_nt: TGTGCCAGCAGCTTAGATTCGGGGGGCTCCTACAATGAGCAGTTCTTC
cdr3_length: 10; j_call: TRBJ2-1; v_call: TRBV20-1; clone_size: NA; d_call: NA; cdr3_aa: CSAKGGEQFF; cdr3_nt: TGCAGTGCAAAAGGGGGTGAGCAGTTCTTC
cdr3_length: 15; j_call: TRBJ2-1; v_call: TRBV20-1; clone_size: NA; d_call: NA; cdr3_aa: CSARDFQGVYNEQFF; cdr3_nt: TGCAGTGCTAGAGATTTTCAGGGAGTGTACAATGAGCAGTTCTTC
cdr3_length: 14; j_call: TRBJ1-5; v_call: TRBV7-8; clone_size: few; d_call: TRBD1; cdr3_aa: CASSTWDRLKPQHF; cdr3_nt: TGTGCCAGCAGCACCTGGGACAGGCTTAAGCCCCAGCATTTT
cdr3_length: 16; j_call: TRBJ2-1; v_call: TRBV5-1; clone_size: NA; d_call: TRBD2; cdr3_aa: CASSRSLAGGENEQFF; cdr3_nt: TGCGCCAGCAGCCGTTCACTAGCGGGGGGGGAAAATGAGCAGTTCTTC
cdr3_length: 14; j_call: TRBJ2-1; v_call: TRBV24-1; clone_size: NA; d_call: NA; cdr3_aa: CATSDAPGRNEQFF; cdr3_nt: TGTGCCACCAGTGATGCGCCAGGGCGTAATGAGCAGTTCTTC
cdr3_length: 18; j_call: TRBJ1-1; v_call: TRBV7-2; clone_size: NA; d_call: NA; cdr3_aa: CASRSGPGVGAMNTEAFF; cdr3_nt: TGTGCCAGCAGATCCGGGCCCGGAGTCGGGGCTATGAACACTGAAGCTTTCTTT
cdr3_length: 13; j_call: TRBJ2-7; v_call: TRBV6-1; clone_size: few; d_call: TRBD2; cdr3_aa: CAAAGDVNYEQYF; cdr3_nt: TGTGCCGCCGCGGGGGACGTGAACTACGAGCAGTACTTC
cdr3_length: 14; j_call: TRBJ1-4; v_call: TRBV7-9; clone_size: NA; d_call: NA; cdr3_aa: CASSFPGNNEKLFF; cdr3_nt: TGTGCCAGCAGCTTCCCGGGGAATAATGAAAAACTGTTTTTT
cdr3_length: 15; j_call: TRBJ1-1; v_call: TRBV3-1; clone_size: NA; d_call: NA; cdr3_aa: CASSQSRQRNTEAFF; cdr3_nt: TGTGCCAGCAGCCAGAGCCGACAGAGGAACACTGAAGCTTTCTTT
cdr3_length: 14; j_call: TRBJ2-5; v_call: TRBV5-1; clone_size: NA; d_call: TRBD2; cdr3_aa: CASSLAGGNNEQYF; cdr3_nt: TGCGCCAGCAGCTTGGCGGGGGGAAACAATGAGCAGTACTTC
cdr3_length: 17; j_call: TRBJ2-5; v_call: TRBV10-2; clone_size: few; d_call: NA; cdr3_aa: CASTVDPQEPPEETQYF; cdr3_nt: TGCGCCAGCACGGTGGACCCTCAAGAACCACCGGAAGAGACCCAGTACTTC
cdr3_length: 15; j_call: TRBJ2-7; v_call: TRBV7-2; clone_size: NA; d_call: NA; cdr3_aa: CASSLGGGGWGEQYF; cdr3_nt: TGTGCCAGCAGCTTGGGTGGTGGAGGATGGGGCGAGCAGTACTTC
cdr3_length: 14; j_call: TRBJ2-7; v_call: TRBV7-9; clone_size: NA; d_call: TRBD2; cdr3_aa: CASRGAAGGNEQYF; cdr3_nt: TGTGCCAGCAGGGGCGCAGCGGGGGGCAATGAGCAGTACTTC
cdr3_length: 16; j_call: TRBJ2-4; v_call: TRBV15; clone_size: NA; d_call: NA; cdr3_aa: CATSPRPDLAKNIQYF; cdr3_nt: TGTGCCACCAGCCCCCGCCCAGACCTAGCCAAAAACATTCAGTACTTC
cdr3_length: 15; j_call: TRBJ1-2; v_call: TRBV20-1; clone_size: NA; d_call: TRBD1; cdr3_aa: CSAVDTGTGGFGYTF; cdr3_nt: TGCAGTGCTGTTGATACCGGGACAGGGGGGTTTGGCTACACCTTC
cdr3_length: 22; j_call: TRBJ2-4; v_call: TRBV28; clone_size: NA; d_call: TRBD2; cdr3_aa: CASSLFIGVGRAGDPRKNIQYF; cdr3_nt: TGTGCCAGCAGTTTATTTATAGGGGTCGGCCGTGCGGGAGACCCTAGAAAAAACATTCAGTACTTC
cdr3_length: 14; j_call: TRBJ2-1; v_call: TRBV28; clone_size: once; d_call: TRBD1; cdr3_aa: CASSLGTVVNEQFF; cdr3_nt: TGTGCCAGCAGTTTGGGGACAGTAGTTAATGAGCAGTTCTTC
cdr3_length: 15; j_call: TRBJ2-3; v_call: TRBV21-1; clone_size: NA; d_call: NA; cdr3_aa: CASSKEVETTDTQYF; cdr3_nt: TGTGCCAGCAGCAAAGAGGTGGAAACCACAGATACGCAGTATTTT
cdr3_length: 15; j_call: TRBJ2-1; v_call: TRBV10-3; clone_size: NA; d_call: TRBD1; cdr3_aa: CAISADRDSYNEQFF; cdr3_nt: TGTGCCATCAGTGCGGACAGGGACTCCTACAATGAGCAGTTCTTC
cdr3_length: 14; j_call: TRBJ2-7; v_call: TRBV5-6; clone_size: NA; d_call: NA; cdr3_aa: CASSVATGSLEQYF; cdr3_nt: TGTGCCAGCAGCGTGGCTACAGGGAGTCTCGAGCAGTACTTC
cdr3_length: 13; j_call: TRBJ2-3; v_call: TRBV27; clone_size: NA; d_call: NA; cdr3_aa: CASLSGSTATQYF; cdr3_nt: TGTGCCAGCCTATCAGGGAGCACAGCTACGCAGTATTTT
cdr3_length: 15; j_call: TRBJ2-5; v_call: TRBV6-1; clone_size: NA; d_call: NA; cdr3_aa: CASNSGQLSQNEQYF; cdr3_nt: TGTGCCAGCAACAGCGGGCAATTGAGTCAGAATGAGCAGTACTTC
cdr3_length: 15; j_call: TRBJ2-1; v_call: TRBV2; clone_size: NA; d_call: TRBD2; cdr3_aa: CAGSQAGGSAFEQFF; cdr3_nt: TGTGCCGGCAGTCAAGCGGGGGGCTCCGCATTTGAGCAGTTCTTC
cdr3_length: 12; j_call: TRBJ2-5; v_call: TRBV29-1; clone_size: few; d_call: NA; cdr3_aa: CSVERHQETQYF; cdr3_nt: TGCAGCGTTGAACGTCACCAAGAGACCCAGTACTTC
cdr3_length: 18; j_call: TRBJ1-5; v_call: TRBV28; clone_size: NA; d_call: NA; cdr3_aa: CASSLSNSRGRSNQPQHF; cdr3_nt: TGTGCCAGCAGTTTATCAAATTCCAGGGGTCGTAGCAATCAGCCCCAGCATTTT
cdr3_length: 15; j_call: TRBJ2-3; v_call: TRBV7-9; clone_size: NA; d_call: TRBD1; cdr3_aa: CASSLGQGVGDTQYF; cdr3_nt: TGTGCCAGCAGCTTGGGACAGGGGGTTGGAGATACGCAGTATTTT
cdr3_length: 18; j_call: TRBJ2-3; v_call: TRBV20-1; clone_size: few; d_call: TRBD1; cdr3_aa: CSARNPGQGARVTDTQYF; cdr3_nt: TGCAGTGCTAGAAACCCGGGACAGGGGGCGCGTGTCACAGATACGCAGTATTTT
cdr3_length: 13; j_call: TRBJ2-3; v_call: TRBV15; clone_size: few; d_call: NA; cdr3_aa: CATSRAGRDTQYF; cdr3_nt: TGTGCCACCAGCAGAGCAGGTCGGGATACGCAGTATTTT
cdr3_length: 18; j_call: TRBJ2-4; v_call: TRBV6-1; clone_size: few; d_call: NA; cdr3_aa: CASSLKAGQQLAKNIQYF; cdr3_nt: TGTGCCAGCAGTCTCAAGGCGGGGCAGCAACTAGCCAAAAACATTCAGTACTTC
cdr3_length: 16; j_call: TRBJ2-1; v_call: TRBV18; clone_size: NA; d_call: TRBD1; cdr3_aa: CASSPLSRQGDNEQFF; cdr3_nt: TGTGCCAGCTCACCACTAAGTCGACAGGGGGACAATGAGCAGTTCTTC
cdr3_length: 15; j_call: TRBJ2-1; v_call: TRBV6-6; clone_size: NA; d_call: NA; cdr3_aa: CASSLGASQLGEQFF; cdr3_nt: TGTGCCAGCAGCCTCGGGGCGTCCCAACTTGGTGAGCAGTTCTTC
cdr3_length: 16; j_call: TRBJ2-1; v_call: TRBV6-1; clone_size: few; d_call: NA; cdr3_aa: CASSEEAYKPYNEQFF; cdr3_nt: TGTGCCAGCAGTGAAGAGGCTTACAAGCCATACAATGAGCAGTTCTTC
cdr3_length: 14; j_call: TRBJ2-1; v_call: TRBV7-2; clone_size: NA; d_call: NA; cdr3_aa: CASSKGLRGETQFF; cdr3_nt: TGTGCCAGCAGCAAGGGGCTCAGGGGCGAGACCCAGTTCTTC
cdr3_length: 16; j_call: TRBJ2-2; v_call: TRBV5-1; clone_size: NA; d_call: TRBD1; cdr3_aa: CASSYSVTGFTGELFF; cdr3_nt: TGCGCCAGCAGCTATTCCGTGACAGGGTTCACCGGGGAGCTGTTTTTT
cdr3_length: 15; j_call: TRBJ1-6; v_call: TRBV5-1; clone_size: NA; d_call: NA; cdr3_aa: CASSFRQNSNSPLHF; cdr3_nt: TGCGCCAGCAGCTTCCGACAGAATTCTAATTCACCCCTCCACTTT
cdr3_length: 13; j_call: TRBJ2-3; v_call: TRBV6-5; clone_size: NA; d_call: NA; cdr3_aa: CASSDKGPDTQYF; cdr3_nt: TGTGCCAGCAGTGATAAGGGCCCAGATACGCAGTATTTT
cdr3_length: 19; j_call: TRBJ2-4; v_call: TRBV6-5; clone_size: NA; d_call: NA; cdr3_aa: CASSYSSGAAVTSKNIQYF; cdr3_nt: TGTGCCAGCAGTTACTCTTCCGGGGCAGCAGTTACTTCCAAAAACATTCAGTACTTC
cdr3_length: 12; j_call: TRBJ2-7; v_call: TRBV20-1; clone_size: NA; d_call: NA; cdr3_aa: CSAGQPGYEQYF; cdr3_nt: TGCAGTGCCGGACAGCCGGGCTACGAGCAGTACTTC
cdr3_length: 15; j_call: TRBJ1-2; v_call: TRBV5-1; clone_size: NA; d_call: NA; cdr3_aa: CASSPKDGLNYGYTF; cdr3_nt: TGCGCCAGCAGCCCGAAGGACGGTCTTAACTATGGCTACACCTTC
cdr3_length: 14; j_call: TRBJ2-7; v_call: TRBV29-1; clone_size: NA; d_call: NA; cdr3_aa: CSVSPGARGYEQYF; cdr3_nt: TGCAGCGTGTCCCCCGGGGCGAGGGGTTACGAGCAGTACTTC
cdr3_length: 13; j_call: TRBJ1-2; v_call: TRBV2; clone_size: NA; d_call: NA; cdr3_aa: CASSEQTSYGYTF; cdr3_nt: TGTGCCAGCAGTGAACAGACAAGCTATGGCTACACCTTC
cdr3_length: 14; j_call: TRBJ2-2; v_call: TRBV9; clone_size: NA; d_call: NA; cdr3_aa: CASSGGQNTGELFF; cdr3_nt: TGTGCCAGCAGTGGGGGTCAGAACACCGGGGAGCTGTTTTTT
cdr3_length: 14; j_call: TRBJ2-5; v_call: TRBV5-1; clone_size: NA; d_call: NA; cdr3_aa: CASRKQTSQETQYF; cdr3_nt: TGCGCCAGCAGGAAACAGACTAGCCAAGAGACCCAGTACTTC
cdr3_length: 14; j_call: TRBJ2-7; v_call: TRBV20-1; clone_size: few; d_call: TRBD2; cdr3_aa: CSALPLAVSYEQYF; cdr3_nt: TGCAGTGCTCTGCCACTAGCGGTATCCTACGAGCAGTACTTC
cdr3_length: 14; j_call: TRBJ2-3; v_call: TRBV27; clone_size: NA; d_call: TRBD2; cdr3_aa: CASRDWGGTDTQYF; cdr3_nt: TGTGCCAGCAGGGACTGGGGGGGGACAGATACGCAGTATTTT
cdr3_length: 16; j_call: TRBJ2-5; v_call: TRBV21-1; clone_size: few; d_call: NA; cdr3_aa: CANGLRVYLYQETQYF; cdr3_nt: TGTGCCAACGGTCTTAGGGTTTATCTGTACCAAGAGACCCAGTACTTC
cdr3_length: 19; j_call: TRBJ2-5; v_call: TRBV9; clone_size: once; d_call: TRBD1; cdr3_aa: CASSKKGQGVSGAQETQYF; cdr3_nt: TGTGCCAGCAGCAAAAAAGGACAGGGAGTTAGTGGTGCCCAAGAGACCCAGTACTTC
cdr3_length: 15; j_call: TRBJ2-7; v_call: TRBV9; clone_size: NA; d_call: NA; cdr3_aa: CASSVWDSSSYEQYF; cdr3_nt: TGTGCCAGCAGCGTATGGGACTCCAGCTCCTACGAGCAGTACTTC
cdr3_length: 19; j_call: TRBJ2-5; v_call: TRBV7-8; clone_size: NA; d_call: TRBD2; cdr3_aa: CASSLAIGAGSGGRKTQYF; cdr3_nt: TGTGCCAGCAGCTTAGCCATAGGGGCTGGCAGCGGGGGGCGTAAGACCCAGTACTTC
cdr3_length: 15; j_call: TRBJ2-4; v_call: TRBV5-1; clone_size: NA; d_call: TRBD1; cdr3_aa: CASSYVEDRGQEQYF; cdr3_nt: TGCGCCAGCAGCTACGTCGAGGACAGGGGCCAAGAGCAGTACTTC
cdr3_length: 13; j_call: TRBJ2-5; v_call: TRBV12-3/TRBV12-4; clone_size: few; d_call: NA; cdr3_aa: CASSPGTQGTQYF; cdr3_nt: TGTGCCAGCAGTCCCGGGACCCAAGGGACCCAGTACTTC
cdr3_length: 15; j_call: TRBJ2-3; v_call: TRBV3-1; clone_size: NA; d_call: NA; cdr3_aa: CASSPGGEAGDTQYF; cdr3_nt: TGTGCCAGCAGCCCCGGCGGGGAGGCTGGGGATACGCAGTATTTT
cdr3_length: 15; j_call: TRBJ2-5; v_call: TRBV25-1; clone_size: NA; d_call: TRBD2; cdr3_aa: CASSLKRGGEETQYF; cdr3_nt: TGTGCCAGCAGTCTGAAGAGGGGAGGGGAAGAGACCCAGTACTTC
cdr3_length: 14; j_call: TRBJ1-1; v_call: TRBV14; clone_size: NA; d_call: NA; cdr3_aa: CASSQDRAYTEAFF; cdr3_nt: TGTGCCAGCAGCCAAGACAGGGCTTACACTGAAGCTTTCTTT
cdr3_length: 16; j_call: TRBJ2-1; v_call: TRBV9; clone_size: NA; d_call: TRBD2; cdr3_aa: CASSPRVQREYNEQFF; cdr3_nt: TGTGCCAGCAGCCCCCGCGTTCAGCGGGAATACAATGAGCAGTTCTTC
cdr3_length: 14; j_call: TRBJ1-2; v_call: TRBV20-1; clone_size: NA; d_call: TRBD1; cdr3_aa: CSVPALGRGDGYTF; cdr3_nt: TGCAGTGTCCCGGCGCTGGGCAGGGGGGATGGCTACACCTTC